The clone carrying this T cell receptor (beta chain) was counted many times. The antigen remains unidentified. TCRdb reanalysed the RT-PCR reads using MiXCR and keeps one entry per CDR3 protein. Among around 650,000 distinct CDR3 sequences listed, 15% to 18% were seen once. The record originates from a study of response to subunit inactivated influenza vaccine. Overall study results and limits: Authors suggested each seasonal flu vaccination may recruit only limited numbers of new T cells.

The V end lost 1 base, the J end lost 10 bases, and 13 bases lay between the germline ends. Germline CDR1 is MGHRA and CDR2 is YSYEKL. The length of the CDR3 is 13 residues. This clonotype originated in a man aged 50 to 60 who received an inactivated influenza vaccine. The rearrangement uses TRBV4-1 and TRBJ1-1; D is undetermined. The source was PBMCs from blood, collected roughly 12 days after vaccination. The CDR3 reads CASSQVGQRRAFF. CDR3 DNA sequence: TGCGCCAGCAGCCAAGTAGGGCAAAGGAGAGCTTTCTTT.